One and the same sample provided the 8 T cell receptor beta chains below, sequenced in a study of T cell clonotyping in hematopoietic cell transplantation. Only in-frame clones appear in the TCRdb table, and some are missing; sequencing was by immunoSEQ multiplex PCR. The sample includes around 16,000 clones, roughly 58% of them seen just once. Here the sequenced sample was PBMCs, taken 30 days after allogeneic stem cell transplant. Receptors were obtained from a male patient aged 45-60 years who had an allogeneic stem cell transplant from an unrelated donor, so T cells may come from the graft donor. Some clones in this sample may be carry-over from other donors' samples.

CDR3 sequence (DNA): TGCAGCGTCGGCCCCGGGACAGACGAGCAGTACTTC. Protein: CSVGPGTDEQYF. V and J are TRBV29-1 and TRBJ2-7, with 7 bases matching TRBD1. The CDR3 runs 12 residues. Germline CDR1 and CDR2: SQVTM and ANQGSEA. V trimming: 6 bases; J trimming: 5 bases; junction bases outside the gene matches: 7.

The chain uses TRBV9 and TRBJ1-1; D is unresolved. Trimming took 0 bases from V and 2 from J, leaving 14 bases between them. The CDR3 is made up of 16 amino acids. Germline CDR1 reads SGDLS; CDR2 reads YYNGEE. CDR3 amino acids: CASSVATGGPNTEAFF. The DNA for the CDR3 is TGTGCCAGCAGCGTAGCTACGGGAGGACCCAACACTGAAGCTTTCTTT.

The chain employs TRBV14 and TRBJ1-2; perhaps TRBD1 as D (5 bases). Trimming removed 1 base at V and 4 bases at J, with 19 bases between. The CDR3 is 17 amino acids. Germline CDR1 reads SGHDN; CDR2 reads FVKESK. The CDR3 is CASSQVGRGGTLYGYTF. In DNA, the CDR3 is TGTGCCAGCAGCCAAGTCGGGAGGGGTGGTACGCTCTATGGCTACACCTTC.

About this clone: Other DNA sequences from this sample encode an identical CDR3 as well. The chain uses TRBV7-9 and TRBJ2-2, with D unclear. In germline, CDR1 is SEHNR, CDR2 FQNEAQ (reference sequence). The CDR3 runs 14 residues. Trimming removed 2 bases from V and 2 bases from J, with 6 bases in between. This CDR3 reads CASSLNPNTGELFF. The CDR3 DNA reads TGTGCCAGCAGCTTAAACCCAAACACCGGGGAGCTGTTTTTT.

The gene calls are TRBV6-6 and TRBJ2-2, with a possible D match to TRBD1 (5 bases). The germline V and J ends were trimmed by 6 bases and 5 bases, with 7 bases remaining between them. Germline CDR1 MNHNY, CDR2 SVGAGI (reference sequence). The CDR3 has 12 amino acids. The chain's CDR3 is CASRGVTGELFF. CDR3 nucleotides: TGTGCCAGCAGAGGGGTAACCGGGGAGCTGTTTTTT.

This chain links TRBV6-5 with TRBJ1-1, with no clear D. In germline, CDR1 is MNHEY, CDR2 SVGAGI. Trimming stripped 6 bases from V and 1 base from J, with 9 bases between. This CDR3 region has 13 residues. DNA for the CDR3: TGTGCCAGCAGCCGGACGGAGAACACTGAAGCTTTCTTT. This encodes CASSRTENTEAFF.

The V call is TRBV6-6, the J call TRBJ1-2, with D hard to call. The V and J ends lost 4 bases and 8 bases respectively, with 8 bases between them. Germline CDR1 is MNHNY and CDR2 is SVGAGI (reference sequence). The CDR3 spans 11 residues. CDR3 nucleotides: TGTGCCAGCAGTTTGGGTGTCGGCTACACCTTC. Protein: CASSLGVGYTF.

This sequence joins TRBV21-1 and TRBJ1-5; the table's D call TRBD1 went unverified against the DNA. TRBV21-1 is recorded as a pseudogene. The CDR3 has 16 amino acids. Written as DNA, the CDR3 is TGTGCCAGCAGTCCACAGGGGGTGCTCAACAATCAGCCCCAGCATTTT. Its translation is CASSPQGVLNNQPQHF.